This TCR beta chain was profiled in a study of early T cells in non-severe SARS-CoV-2 infection (dated by TCRdb to the early 2020s). About the full investigation: TCR sequencing used bulk RNA from unsorted whole blood, so alpha and beta chains could not be paired.

This clonotype was detected only a few times. The antigen this receptor binds is unknown. Per-base quality was not reported, and no clone a single base away is much larger than it. Libraries were constructed by 5' RACE. Sequenced using a NextSeq 500. To correct for sequencing error and PCR bias, the TCR library protocol tagged individual cDNA molecules with unique molecular identifiers. Both TCR alpha and beta chains were sequenced, and tight co-correlation was observed between alpha and beta sequence abundances in each sample. In the authors' own workflow: V gene, J gene and CDR3 annotation of TCR sequences was performed with Decombinator V4. TCRs were defined as expanded if a significant change between any two time points was detected under a Poisson model with p below 0.0001. TCR abundances were normalised to the total number of TCRs sequenced per sample and expressed as counts per million. TRAV1-2 paired with TRAJ12, TRAJ20 or TRAJ33 defined MAIT TCRs, while TRAV10 paired with TRAJ18 defined iNKT TCRs. VDJdb, accessed 1 November 2021, was searched for CMV, EBV and SARS-CoV-2 annotated TCRs, with TCRs annotated for multiple antigens excluded. Starting from the raw public reads, TCRdb applied fastp trimming at Q25, assembled clones with MiXCR and retained in-frame beta chains. Each entry merges the rows of one CDR3 protein and shows their most common DNA and genes. These V and J calls derive from TCRdb rather than the authors' analysis. This sample comprises 54,000 or so distinct CDR3 sequences, 5.6% of them detected only once. 6.8% of the sample rests with the top ten.

The full study reports these points: VDJdb matching was skewed toward anti-spike CD8 responses and likely underestimated virus-specific expansions, missing private and CD4 specificities.

Set within a cohort of healthcare workers in London, UK, this nested case-control study involved weekly PCR testing of nasopharyngeal swabs along with blood sampling. Healthcare workers were recruited between 23 and 31 March 2020, during the week of the UK lockdown, and were followed weekly for up to roughly 15 weeks. V loses 1 base of germline sequence and J loses 2 bases, and the interval between the two ends is 14 bases. The CDR3 holds 15 amino acids from the cysteine to the phenylalanine. The only DNA kept is the CDR3, 45 bases in frame from the first base. Sequences SQVTM (CDR1) and ANQGSEA (CDR2) are obtained from the germline V gene.

The chain is encoded by TRBV29-1 joined to TRBJ2-5; the D call is possibly TRBD1 or TRBD2, each sharing 5 bases. This receptor was taken from an adult who was a healthcare worker with PCR-confirmed SARS-CoV-2 infection or an uninfected control (not recorded which). Sequenced sample: whole blood. The CDR3 reads CSVEGPPGRQETQYF. The nucleotide sequence reads as follows: TGCAGCGTTGAAGGGCCCCCGGGGCGGCAAGAGACCCAGTACTTC.